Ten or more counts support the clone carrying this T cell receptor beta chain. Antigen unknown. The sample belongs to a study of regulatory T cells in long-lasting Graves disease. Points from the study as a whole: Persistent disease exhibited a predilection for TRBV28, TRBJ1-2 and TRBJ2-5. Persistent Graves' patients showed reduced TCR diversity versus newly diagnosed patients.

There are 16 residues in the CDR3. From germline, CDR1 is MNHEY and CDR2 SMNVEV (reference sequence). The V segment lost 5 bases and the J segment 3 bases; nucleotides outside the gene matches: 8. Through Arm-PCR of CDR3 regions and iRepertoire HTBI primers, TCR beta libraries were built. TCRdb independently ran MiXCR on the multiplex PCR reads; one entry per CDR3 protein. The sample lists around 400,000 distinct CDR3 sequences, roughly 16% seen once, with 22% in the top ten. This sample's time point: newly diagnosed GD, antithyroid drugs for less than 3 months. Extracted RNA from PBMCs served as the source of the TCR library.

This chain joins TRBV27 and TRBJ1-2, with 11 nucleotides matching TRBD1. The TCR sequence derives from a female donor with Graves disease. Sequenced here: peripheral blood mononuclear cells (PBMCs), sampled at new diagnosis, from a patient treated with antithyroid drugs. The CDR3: CASSPTRDRGDYGYTF. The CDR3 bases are TGTGCCAGCAGTCCAACTCGGGACAGGGGGGACTATGGCTACACCTTC.